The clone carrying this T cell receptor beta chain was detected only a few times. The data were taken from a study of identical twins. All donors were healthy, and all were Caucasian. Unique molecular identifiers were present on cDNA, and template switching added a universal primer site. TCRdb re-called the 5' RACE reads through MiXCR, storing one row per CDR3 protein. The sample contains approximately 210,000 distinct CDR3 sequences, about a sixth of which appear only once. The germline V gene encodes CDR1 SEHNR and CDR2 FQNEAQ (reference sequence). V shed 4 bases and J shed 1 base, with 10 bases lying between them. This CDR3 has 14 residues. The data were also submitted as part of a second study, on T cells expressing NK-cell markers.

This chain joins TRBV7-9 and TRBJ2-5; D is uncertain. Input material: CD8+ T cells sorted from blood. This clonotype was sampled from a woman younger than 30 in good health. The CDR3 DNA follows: TGTGCCAGCAGCTCCCAACCCACCCAAGAGACCCAGTACTTC. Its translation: CASSSQPTQETQYF. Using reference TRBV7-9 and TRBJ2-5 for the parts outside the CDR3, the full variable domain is DTGVSQNPRHKITKRGQNVTFRCDPISEHNRLYWYRQTLGQGPEFLTYFQNEAQLEKSRLLSDRFSAERPKGSFSTLEIQRTEQGDSAMYLCASSSQPTQETQYFGPGTRLLVL.